This T cell receptor beta chain was documented in a study of spatial heterogeneity in lung cancer. Study overall: Consistently, beta-chain sequences turned up in larger numbers than alpha-chain sequences did. Combinations of a unique TCR and a UMI were tallied in raw reads, and on average each appeared more than ten times. Overall study results and limits: Blood carried ubiquitous expanded tumor TCRs more at resection than follow-up.

Of note for this clonotype: Its specificity is unknown.

TCRdb independently ran MiXCR on the 5' RACE reads; one entry per CDR3 protein. The sample records roughly 48,000 distinct CDR3 sequences, under 6% being singletons. The time point: sample taken at primary tumor resection. Frozen PBMC, nontumor lung or tumor provided whole RNA, which was sequenced unsorted. The cohort: over 70 early-stage, untreated non-small cell lung cancer patients. The CDR3 runs 15 residues. The V gene lost 1 base and the J gene lost 1 base, with 10 bases spanning the gap. Germline V lookup: CDR1 KGHSH, CDR2 LQKENI. The rearrangement links TRBV18 to TRBJ2-5, with D perhaps TRBD1 (6 bases). The source is a male donor with early-stage non-small cell lung cancer. The starting material was PBMCs, obtained at surgery. The chain's CDR3 is CASSPRRGPQETQYF. CDR3 coding DNA: TGTGCCAGCTCACCACGCAGGGGCCCCCAAGAGACCCAGTACTTC.